This entry concerns a single TCR beta chain. Its antigen remains unknown. The record originates from a study of T cells in Graves' hyperthyroidism and ophthalmopathy. In the study overall: Peripheral blood was collected at initial diagnosis, before any treatment.

Study-wide results and limits: Before onset, ophthalmopathy was predicted by the model a median approximately 6.7 months earlier.

The CDR3 covers 16 residues. Looked up from germline, CDR1 is LGHDT and CDR2 is YNNKEL (reference sequence). The junction had 4 bases not matched to a gene; V was cut back by 1 base and J by 0 bases. Hyperthyroidism was newly diagnosed in patients aged 18 to 65 (duration under 2 months). The PBMCs studied were ones that came from about 10 ml fresh peripheral blood. The investigators amplified TCR beta CDR3 regions from RNA transcripts. A set of HTBI primers served as the primers for a first-round RT-PCR of the TCR CDR3. Each CDR3 protein gets one entry after TCRdb re-called the multiplex PCR reads with MiXCR. The sample has 690,000 or so distinct CDR3 sequences, 15% to 20% seen once.

Sequencing was done on a sample of blood. The clonotype originates from a woman aged 50 to 65 with Graves' hyperthyroidism that later progressed to Graves' ophthalmopathy. The chain couples TRBV3-1 to TRBJ2-7; 9 bases align to TRBD1. CDR3 loop: CASSQGLGQGSYEQYF. The CDR3 DNA is TGTGCCAGCAGCCAAGGGTTGGGACAGGGCTCCTACGAGCAGTACTTC.